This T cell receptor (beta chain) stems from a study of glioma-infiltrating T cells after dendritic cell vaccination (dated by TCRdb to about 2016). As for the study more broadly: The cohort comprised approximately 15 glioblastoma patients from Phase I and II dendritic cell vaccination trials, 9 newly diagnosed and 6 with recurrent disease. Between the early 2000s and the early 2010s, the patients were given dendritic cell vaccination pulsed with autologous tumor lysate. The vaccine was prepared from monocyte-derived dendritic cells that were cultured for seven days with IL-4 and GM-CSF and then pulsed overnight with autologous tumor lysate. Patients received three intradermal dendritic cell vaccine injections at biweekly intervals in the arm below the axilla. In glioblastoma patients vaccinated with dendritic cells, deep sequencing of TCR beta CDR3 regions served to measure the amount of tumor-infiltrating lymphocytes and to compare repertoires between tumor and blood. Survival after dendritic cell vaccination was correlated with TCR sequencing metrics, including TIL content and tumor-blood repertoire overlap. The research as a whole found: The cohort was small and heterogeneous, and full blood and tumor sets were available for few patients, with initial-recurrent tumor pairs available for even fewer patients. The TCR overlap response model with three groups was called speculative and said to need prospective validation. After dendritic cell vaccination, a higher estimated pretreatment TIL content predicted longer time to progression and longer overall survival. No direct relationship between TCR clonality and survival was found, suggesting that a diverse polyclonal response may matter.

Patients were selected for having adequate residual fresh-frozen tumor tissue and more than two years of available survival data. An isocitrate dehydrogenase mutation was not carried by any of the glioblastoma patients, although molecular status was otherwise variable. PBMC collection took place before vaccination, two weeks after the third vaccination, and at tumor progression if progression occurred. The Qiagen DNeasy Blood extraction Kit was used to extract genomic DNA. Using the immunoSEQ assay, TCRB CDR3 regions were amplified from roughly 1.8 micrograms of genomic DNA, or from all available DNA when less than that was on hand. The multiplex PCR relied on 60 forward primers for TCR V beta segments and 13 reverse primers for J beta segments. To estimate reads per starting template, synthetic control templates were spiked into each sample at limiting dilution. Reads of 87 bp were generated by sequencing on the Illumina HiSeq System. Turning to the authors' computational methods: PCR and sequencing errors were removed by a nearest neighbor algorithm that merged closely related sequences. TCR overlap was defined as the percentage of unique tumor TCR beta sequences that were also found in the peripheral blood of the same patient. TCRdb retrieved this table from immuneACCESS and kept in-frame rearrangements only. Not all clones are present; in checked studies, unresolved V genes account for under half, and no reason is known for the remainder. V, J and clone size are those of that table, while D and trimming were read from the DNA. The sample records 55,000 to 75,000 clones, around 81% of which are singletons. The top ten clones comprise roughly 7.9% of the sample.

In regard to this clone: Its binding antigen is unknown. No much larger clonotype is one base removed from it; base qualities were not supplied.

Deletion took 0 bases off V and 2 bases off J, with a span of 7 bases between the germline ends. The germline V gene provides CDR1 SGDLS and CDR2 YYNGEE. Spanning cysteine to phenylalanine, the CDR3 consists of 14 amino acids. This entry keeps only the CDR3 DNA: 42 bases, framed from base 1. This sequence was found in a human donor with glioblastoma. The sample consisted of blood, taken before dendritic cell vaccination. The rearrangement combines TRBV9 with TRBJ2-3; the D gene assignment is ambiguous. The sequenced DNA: TGTGCCAGCAGCGTAGGACTCACCACAGATACGCAGTATTTT. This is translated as CASSVGLTTDTQYF.